This T cell receptor (beta chain) was captured by sequencing in a study of blood T cells in healthy people across ages. This clonotype was seen a few times. Germline CDR1 MDHEN, CDR2 SYDVKM. V lost 5 bases and J lost 5; bases outside the gene matches: 11. The CDR3 is 16 residues long. A second PCR of roughly 7 to 11 cycles used a sample-barcoded 5' primer and a J-beta primer mix. Using its own MiXCR run on the 5' RACE reads, TCRdb lists one record per CDR3 protein. In the table there are around 1,000,000 distinct CDR3 sequences, around 25% of which are singletons. PBMCs were isolated at a quantity of at least 7 million per sample. The data were also submitted as part of a second study, on T cells of mothers and their children. This second study notes: Samples were obtained from three healthy Caucasian mothers and their six children.

The TCR was taken from a girl under 10 years old in good health. This chain uses TRBV28 with TRBJ2-1; 8 bases are shared with TRBD1. Material: blood. The CDR3 loop is CASSLFPEDRDNEQFF. In DNA form, the CDR3 reads TGTGCCAGCAGTCTCTTTCCCGAGGACAGGGACAATGAGCAGTTCTTC.